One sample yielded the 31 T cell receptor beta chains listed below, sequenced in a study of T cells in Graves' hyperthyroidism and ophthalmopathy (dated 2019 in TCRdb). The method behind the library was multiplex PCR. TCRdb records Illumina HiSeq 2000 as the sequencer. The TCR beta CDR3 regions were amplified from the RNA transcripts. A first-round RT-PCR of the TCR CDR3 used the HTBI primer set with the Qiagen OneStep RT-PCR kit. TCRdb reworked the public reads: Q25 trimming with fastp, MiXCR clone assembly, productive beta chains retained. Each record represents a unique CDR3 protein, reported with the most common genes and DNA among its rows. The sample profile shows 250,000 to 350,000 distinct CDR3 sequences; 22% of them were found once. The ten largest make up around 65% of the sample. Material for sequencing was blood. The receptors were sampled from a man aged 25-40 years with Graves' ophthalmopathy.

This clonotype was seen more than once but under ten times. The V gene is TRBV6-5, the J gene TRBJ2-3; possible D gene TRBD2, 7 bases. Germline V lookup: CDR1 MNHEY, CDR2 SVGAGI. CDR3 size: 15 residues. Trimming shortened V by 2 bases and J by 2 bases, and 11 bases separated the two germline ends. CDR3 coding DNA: TGTGCCAGCAGTTACGTCGCGGGGGCCACAGATACGCAGTATTTT. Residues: CASSYVAGATDTQYF.

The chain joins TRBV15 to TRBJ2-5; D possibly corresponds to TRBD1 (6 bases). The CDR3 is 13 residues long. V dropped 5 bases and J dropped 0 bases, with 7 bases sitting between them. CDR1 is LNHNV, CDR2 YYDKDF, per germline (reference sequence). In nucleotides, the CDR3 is TGTGCCACCAGCCGGGACAACCAAGAGACCCAGTACTTC. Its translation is CATSRDNQETQYF.

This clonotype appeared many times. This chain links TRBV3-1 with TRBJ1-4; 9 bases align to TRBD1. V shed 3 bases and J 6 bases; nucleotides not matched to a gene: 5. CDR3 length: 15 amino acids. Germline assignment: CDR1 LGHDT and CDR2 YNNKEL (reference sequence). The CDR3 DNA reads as TGTGCCAGCAGCCATAAGGGGACAGGGTATGAAAAACTGTTTTTT. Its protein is CASSHKGTGYEKLFF.

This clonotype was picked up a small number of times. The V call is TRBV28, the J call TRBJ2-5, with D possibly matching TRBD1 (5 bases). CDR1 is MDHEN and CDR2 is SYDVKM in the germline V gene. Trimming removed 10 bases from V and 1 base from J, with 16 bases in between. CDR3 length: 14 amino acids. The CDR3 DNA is TGTGCCATCCCCGGCCACAGGCTCCAAGAGACCCAGTACTTC. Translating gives CAIPGHRLQETQYF.

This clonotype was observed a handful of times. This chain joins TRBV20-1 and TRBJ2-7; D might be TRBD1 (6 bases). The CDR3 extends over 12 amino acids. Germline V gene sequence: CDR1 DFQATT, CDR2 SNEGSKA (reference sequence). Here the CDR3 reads CSSPGHPYEQYF. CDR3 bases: TGCAGCTCCCCGGGACATCCCTACGAGCAGTACTTC.

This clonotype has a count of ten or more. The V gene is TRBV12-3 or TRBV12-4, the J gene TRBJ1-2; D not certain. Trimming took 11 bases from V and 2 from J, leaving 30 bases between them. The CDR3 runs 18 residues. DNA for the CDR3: TGTGCCGGGAATGGGCGTCCGACGGGTACAAGCAAAAACTATGGCTACACCTTC. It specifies CAGNGRPTGTSKNYGYTF.

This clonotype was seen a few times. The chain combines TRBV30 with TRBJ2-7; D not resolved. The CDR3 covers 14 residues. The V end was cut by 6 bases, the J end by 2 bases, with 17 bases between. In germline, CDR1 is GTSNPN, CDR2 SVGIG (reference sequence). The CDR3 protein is CACQVDTVTYEQYF. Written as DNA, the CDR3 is TGTGCCTGTCAGGTTGACACGGTGACCTACGAGCAGTACTTC.

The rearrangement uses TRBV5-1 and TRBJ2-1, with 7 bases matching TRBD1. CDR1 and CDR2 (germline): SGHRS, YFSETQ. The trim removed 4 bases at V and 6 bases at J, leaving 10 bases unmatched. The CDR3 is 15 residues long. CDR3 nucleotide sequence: TGCGCCAGCAGCATTAGACAGGGCTTTGTCAATGAGCAGTTCTTC. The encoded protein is CASSIRQGFVNEQFF.

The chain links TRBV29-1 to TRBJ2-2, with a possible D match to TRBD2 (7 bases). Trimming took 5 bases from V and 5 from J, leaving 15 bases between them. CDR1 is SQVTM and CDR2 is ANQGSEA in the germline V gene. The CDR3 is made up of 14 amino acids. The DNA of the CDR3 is TGCAGCGTTCAAATGGGGGGGCGGACCGGGGAGCTGTTTTTT. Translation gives CSVQMGGRTGELFF.

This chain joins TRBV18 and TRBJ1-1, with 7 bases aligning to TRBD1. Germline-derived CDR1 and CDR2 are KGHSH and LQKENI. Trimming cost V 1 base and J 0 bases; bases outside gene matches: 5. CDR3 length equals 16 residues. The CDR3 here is CASSPREGAMNTEAFF. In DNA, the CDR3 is TGTGCCAGCTCACCACGGGAGGGGGCGATGAACACTGAAGCTTTCTTT. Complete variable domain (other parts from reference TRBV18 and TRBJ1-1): NAGVMQNPRHLVRRRGQEARLRCSPMKGHSHVYWYRQLPEEGLKFMVYLQKENIIDESGMPKERFSAEFPKEGPSILRIQQVVRGDSAAYFCASSPREGAMNTEAFFGQGTRLTVV.

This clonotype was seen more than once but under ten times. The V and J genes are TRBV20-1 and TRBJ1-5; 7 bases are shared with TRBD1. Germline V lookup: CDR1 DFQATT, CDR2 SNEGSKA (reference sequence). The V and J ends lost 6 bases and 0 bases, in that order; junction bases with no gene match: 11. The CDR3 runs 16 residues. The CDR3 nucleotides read TGCAGTGCCCGGACGGGGACAGCGTATAGCAATCAGCCCCAGCATTTT. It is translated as CSARTGTAYSNQPQHF.

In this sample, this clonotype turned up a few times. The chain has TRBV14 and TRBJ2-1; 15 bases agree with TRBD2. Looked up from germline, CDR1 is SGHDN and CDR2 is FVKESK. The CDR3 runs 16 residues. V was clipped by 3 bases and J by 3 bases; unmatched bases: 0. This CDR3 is CASSQGLAGGYNEQFF. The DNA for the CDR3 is TGTGCCAGCAGCCAGGGACTAGCGGGAGGCTACAATGAGCAGTTCTTC.

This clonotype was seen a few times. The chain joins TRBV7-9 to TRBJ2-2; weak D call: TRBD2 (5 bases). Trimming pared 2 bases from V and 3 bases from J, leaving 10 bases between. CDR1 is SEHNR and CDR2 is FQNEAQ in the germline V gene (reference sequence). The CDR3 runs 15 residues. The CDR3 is CASSLPAGYTGELFF. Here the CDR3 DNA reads TGTGCCAGCAGCTTACCCGCGGGTTACACCGGGGAGCTGTTTTTT. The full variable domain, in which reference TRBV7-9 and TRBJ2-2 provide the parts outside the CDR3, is DTGVSQNPRHKITKRGQNVTFRCDPISEHNRLYWYRQTLGQGPEFLTYFQNEAQLEKSRLLSDRFSAERPKGSFSTLEIQRTEQGDSAMYLCASSLPAGYTGELFFGEGSRLTVL.

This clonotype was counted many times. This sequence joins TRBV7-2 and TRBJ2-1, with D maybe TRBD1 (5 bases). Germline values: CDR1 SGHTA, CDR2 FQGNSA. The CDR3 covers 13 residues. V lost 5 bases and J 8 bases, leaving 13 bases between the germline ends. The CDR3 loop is CASSVPWGDEQFF. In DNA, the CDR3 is TGTGCCAGCAGCGTACCCTGGGGCGATGAGCAGTTCTTC.

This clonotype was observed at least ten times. CDR3 bases: TGTGCCAGCTTAAGGGGTCGGCCTGGCAAAAACATTCAGTACTTC. Translating gives CASLRGRPGKNIQYF. This chain connects TRBV2 to TRBJ2-4; TRBD1 is a possible D gene (5 bases). This CDR3 comprises 15 residues. Trimming cost V 8 bases and J 3 bases, with 17 bases left between them. Germline CDR1 reads SNHLY; CDR2 reads FYNNEI.

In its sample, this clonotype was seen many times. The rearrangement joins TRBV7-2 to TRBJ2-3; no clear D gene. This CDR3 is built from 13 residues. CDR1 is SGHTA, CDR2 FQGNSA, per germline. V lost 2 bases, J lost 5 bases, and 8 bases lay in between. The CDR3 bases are TGTGCCAGCAGCTTAAGCGTGGAAGATACGCAGTATTTT. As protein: CASSLSVEDTQYF.

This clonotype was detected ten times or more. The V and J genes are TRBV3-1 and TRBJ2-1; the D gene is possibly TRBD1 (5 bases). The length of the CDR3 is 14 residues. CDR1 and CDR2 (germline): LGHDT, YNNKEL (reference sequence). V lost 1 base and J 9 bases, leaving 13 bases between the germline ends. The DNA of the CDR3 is TGTGCCAGCAGCCAAGTGGCCGGGCAGGGTGAGCAGTTCTTC. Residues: CASSQVAGQGEQFF.

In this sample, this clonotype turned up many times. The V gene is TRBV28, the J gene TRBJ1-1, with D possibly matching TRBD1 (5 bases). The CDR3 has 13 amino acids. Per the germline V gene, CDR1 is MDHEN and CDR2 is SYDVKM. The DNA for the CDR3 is TGTGTGGTCCAAGGGACCGGTCGAACTGAAGCTTTCTTT. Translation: CVVQGTGRTEAFF.

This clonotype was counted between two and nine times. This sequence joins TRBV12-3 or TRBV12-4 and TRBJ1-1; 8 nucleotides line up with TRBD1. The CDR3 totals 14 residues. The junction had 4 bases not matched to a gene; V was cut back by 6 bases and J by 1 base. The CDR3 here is CASRGTGENTEAFF. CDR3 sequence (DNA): TGTGCCAGCAGGGGGACAGGAGAGAACACTGAAGCTTTCTTT.

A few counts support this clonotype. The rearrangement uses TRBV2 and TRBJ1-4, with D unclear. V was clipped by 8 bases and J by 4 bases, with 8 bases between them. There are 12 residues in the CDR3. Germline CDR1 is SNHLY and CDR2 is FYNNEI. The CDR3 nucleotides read TGTGCCAGCGGGCGGGTTAATGAAAAACTGTTTTTT. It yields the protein CASGRVNEKLFF.

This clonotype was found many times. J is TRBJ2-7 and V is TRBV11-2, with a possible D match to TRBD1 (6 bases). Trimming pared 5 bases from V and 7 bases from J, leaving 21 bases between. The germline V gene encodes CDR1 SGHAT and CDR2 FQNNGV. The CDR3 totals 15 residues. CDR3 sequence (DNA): TGTGCCAGCAGCCAAGACGGGCAGGGGCTTAGGGAGCAGTACTTC. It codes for CASSQDGQGLREQYF. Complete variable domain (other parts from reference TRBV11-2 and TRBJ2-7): EAGVAQSPRYKIIEKRQSVAFWCNPISGHATLYWYQQILGQGPKLLIQFQNNGVVDDSQLPKDRFSAERLKGVDSTLKIQPAKLEDSAVYLCASSQDGQGLREQYFGPGTRLTVT.

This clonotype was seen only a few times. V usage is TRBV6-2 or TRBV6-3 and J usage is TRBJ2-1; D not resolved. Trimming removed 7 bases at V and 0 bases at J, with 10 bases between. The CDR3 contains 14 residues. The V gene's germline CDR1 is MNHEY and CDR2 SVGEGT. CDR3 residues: CASNRLSSYNEQFF. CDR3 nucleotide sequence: TGTGCCAGCAATCGCCTAAGCTCCTACAATGAGCAGTTCTTC.

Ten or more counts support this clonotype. The CDR3 DNA follows: TGTGCCAGCAGTTTAAGTAGCACTGAAGCTTTCTTT. It specifies CASSLSSTEAFF. This chain connects TRBV28 to TRBJ1-1; D gene uncertain. The CDR3 sequence is 12 residues long. Trimming stripped 2 bases from V and 4 bases from J, with 5 bases between. Germline V gives CDR1 MDHEN, CDR2 SYDVKM.

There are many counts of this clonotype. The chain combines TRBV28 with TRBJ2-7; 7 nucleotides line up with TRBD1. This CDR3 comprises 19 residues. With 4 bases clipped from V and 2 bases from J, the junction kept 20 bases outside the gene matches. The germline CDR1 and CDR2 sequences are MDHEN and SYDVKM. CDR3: CASSYWASMSRDSAYEQYF. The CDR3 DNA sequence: TGTGCCAGCAGTTATTGGGCTTCAATGTCCCGGGACAGCGCCTACGAGCAGTACTTC.

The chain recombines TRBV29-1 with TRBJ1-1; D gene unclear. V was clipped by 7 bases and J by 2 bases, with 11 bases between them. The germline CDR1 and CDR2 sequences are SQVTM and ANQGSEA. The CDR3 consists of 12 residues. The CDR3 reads CSGANINTEAFF. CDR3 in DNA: TGCAGCGGTGCTAATATCAACACTGAAGCTTTCTTT. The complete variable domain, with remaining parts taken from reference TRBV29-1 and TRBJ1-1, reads SAVISQKPSRDICQRGTSLTIQCQVDSQVTMMFWYRQQPGQSLTLIATANQGSEATYESGFVIDKFPISRPNLTFSTLTVSNMSPEDSSIYLCSGANINTEAFFGQGTRLTVV.

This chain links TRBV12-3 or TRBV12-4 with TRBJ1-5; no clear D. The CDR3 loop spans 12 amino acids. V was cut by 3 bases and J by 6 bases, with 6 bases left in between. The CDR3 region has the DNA TGTGCCAGCAGTTTGTCGCTTCAGCCCCAGCATTTT. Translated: CASSLSLQPQHF.

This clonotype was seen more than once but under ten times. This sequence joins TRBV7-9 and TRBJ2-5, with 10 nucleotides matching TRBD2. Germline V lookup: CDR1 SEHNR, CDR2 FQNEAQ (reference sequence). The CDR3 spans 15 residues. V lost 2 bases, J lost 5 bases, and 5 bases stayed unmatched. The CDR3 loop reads CASSLLLAGRETQYF. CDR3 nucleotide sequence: TGTGCCAGCAGCTTATTACTAGCGGGAAGGGAGACCCAGTACTTC.

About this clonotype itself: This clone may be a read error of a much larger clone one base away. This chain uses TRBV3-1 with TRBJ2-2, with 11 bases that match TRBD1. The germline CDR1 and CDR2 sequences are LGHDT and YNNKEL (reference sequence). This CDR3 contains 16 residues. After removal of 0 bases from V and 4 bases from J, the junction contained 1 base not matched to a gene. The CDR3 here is CASSQDGTGGTGELFF. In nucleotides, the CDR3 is TGTGCCAGCAGCCAAGATGGGACAGGGGGCACCGGGGAGCTGTTTTTT. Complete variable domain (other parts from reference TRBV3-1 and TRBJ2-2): DTAVSQTPKYLVTQMGNDKSIKCEQNLGHDTMYWYKQDSKKFLKIMFSYNNKELIINETVPNRFSPKSPDKAHLNLHINSLELGDSAVYFCASSQDGTGGTGELFFGEGSRLTVL.

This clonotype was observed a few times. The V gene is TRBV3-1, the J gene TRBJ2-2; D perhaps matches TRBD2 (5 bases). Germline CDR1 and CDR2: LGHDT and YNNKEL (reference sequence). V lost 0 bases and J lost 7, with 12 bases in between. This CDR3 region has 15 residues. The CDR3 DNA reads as TGTGCCAGCAGCCAAGAACTAGTGGTTGTCGGGGAGCTGTTTTTT. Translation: CASSQELVVVGELFF.

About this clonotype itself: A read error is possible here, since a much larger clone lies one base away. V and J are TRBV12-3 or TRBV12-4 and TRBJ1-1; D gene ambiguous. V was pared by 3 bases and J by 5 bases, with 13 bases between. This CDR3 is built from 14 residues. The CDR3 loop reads CASSFIREGTEAFF. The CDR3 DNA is TGTGCCAGCAGTTTTATTCGGGAAGGTACTGAAGCTTTCTTT.

CDR3 in amino acids: CASSPQGRQPQHF. CDR3 coding DNA: TGTGCCAGCAGCCCCCAGGGTAGGCAGCCCCAGCATTTT. The gene calls are TRBV6-1 and TRBJ1-5; D perhaps matches TRBD1 (5 bases). The V end was cut by 6 bases, the J end by 7 bases, with 13 bases between. The CDR3 extends over 13 amino acids. Germline loops: CDR1 MNHNS, CDR2 SASEGT.